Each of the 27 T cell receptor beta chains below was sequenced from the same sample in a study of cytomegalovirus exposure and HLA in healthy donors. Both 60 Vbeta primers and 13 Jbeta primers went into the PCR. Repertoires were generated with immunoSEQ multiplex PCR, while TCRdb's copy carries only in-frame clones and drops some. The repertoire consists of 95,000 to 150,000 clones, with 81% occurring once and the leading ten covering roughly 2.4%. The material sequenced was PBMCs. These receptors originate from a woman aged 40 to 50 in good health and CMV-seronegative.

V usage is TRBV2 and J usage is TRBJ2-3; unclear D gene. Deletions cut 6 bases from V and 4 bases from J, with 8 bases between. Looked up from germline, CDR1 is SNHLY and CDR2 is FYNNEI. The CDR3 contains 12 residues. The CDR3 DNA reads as TGTGCCAGCAGCCTTAGAGCAGATACGCAGTATTTT. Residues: CASSLRADTQYF.

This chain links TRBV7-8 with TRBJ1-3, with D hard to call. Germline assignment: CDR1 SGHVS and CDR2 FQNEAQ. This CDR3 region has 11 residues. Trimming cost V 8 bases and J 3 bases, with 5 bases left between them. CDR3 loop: CASRVGNTIYF. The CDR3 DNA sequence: TGTGCCAGCCGTGTTGGAAACACCATATATTTT.

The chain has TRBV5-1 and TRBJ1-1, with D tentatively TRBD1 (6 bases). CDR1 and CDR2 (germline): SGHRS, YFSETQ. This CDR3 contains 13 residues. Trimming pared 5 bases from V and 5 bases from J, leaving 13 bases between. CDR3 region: CASSKGGRTEAFF. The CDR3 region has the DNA TGCGCCAGCAGTAAGGGGGGGCGTACTGAAGCTTTCTTT.

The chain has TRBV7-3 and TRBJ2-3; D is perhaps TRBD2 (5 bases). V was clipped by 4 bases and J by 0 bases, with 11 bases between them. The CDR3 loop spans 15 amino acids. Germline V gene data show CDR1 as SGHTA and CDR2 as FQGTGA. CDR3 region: CASSSGGLSTDTQYF. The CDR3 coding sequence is TGTGCCAGCAGCTCTGGCGGGCTTAGCACAGATACGCAGTATTTT.

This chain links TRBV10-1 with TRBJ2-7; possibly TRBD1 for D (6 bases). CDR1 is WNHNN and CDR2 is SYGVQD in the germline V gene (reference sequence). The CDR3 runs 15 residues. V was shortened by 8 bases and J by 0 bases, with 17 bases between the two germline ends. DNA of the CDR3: TGCGCCAGCCCCCTCCTCGACAGGCGCTCCTACGAGCAGTACTTC. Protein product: CASPLLDRRSYEQYF.

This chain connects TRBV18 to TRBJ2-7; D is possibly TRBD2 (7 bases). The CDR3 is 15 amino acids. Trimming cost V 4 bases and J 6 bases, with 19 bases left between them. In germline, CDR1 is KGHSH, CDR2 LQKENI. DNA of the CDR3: TGTGCCAGCTCACGACCGGGGGGCGGGGGCTCCGAGCAGTACTTC. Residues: CASSRPGGGGSEQYF.

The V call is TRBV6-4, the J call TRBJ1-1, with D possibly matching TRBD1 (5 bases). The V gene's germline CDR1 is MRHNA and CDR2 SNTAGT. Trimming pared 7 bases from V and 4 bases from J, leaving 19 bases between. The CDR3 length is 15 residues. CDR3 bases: TGTGCCAGCACCGGGGGGGATGAAATGGTCACTGAAGCTTTCTTT. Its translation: CASTGGDEMVTEAFF.

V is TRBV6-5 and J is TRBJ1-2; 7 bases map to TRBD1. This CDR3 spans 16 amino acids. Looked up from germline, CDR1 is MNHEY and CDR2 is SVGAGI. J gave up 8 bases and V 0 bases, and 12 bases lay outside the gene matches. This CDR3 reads CASSYSSQGEFWGYTF. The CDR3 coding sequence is TGTGCCAGCAGTTACTCGAGCCAGGGGGAGTTTTGGGGCTACACCTTC.

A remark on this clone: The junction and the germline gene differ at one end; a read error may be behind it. This chain's CDR3 is CASTPGTGDYGYTF. The DNA of the CDR3 is TGTGCCAGCACACCCGGGACAGGGGACTATGGCTACACCTTC. The J gene is TRBJ1-2, the V gene TRBV18; TRBD1 matches 10 bases. Germline CDR1 KGHSH, CDR2 LQKENI. The CDR3 has 14 amino acids.

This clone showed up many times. The CDR3 DNA sequence: TGTGCCAGCAGCTTAGGCCAGGCGGGGGGCTATGGCTACACCTTC. It codes for CASSLGQAGGYGYTF. J is TRBJ1-2 and V is TRBV13, with a tentative D call TRBD1 (5 bases). V lost 0 bases to trimming and J lost 4 bases, with 12 bases between them. CDR3 size: 15 residues. CDR1 PRHDT and CDR2 FYEKMQ come from the germline V gene (reference sequence).

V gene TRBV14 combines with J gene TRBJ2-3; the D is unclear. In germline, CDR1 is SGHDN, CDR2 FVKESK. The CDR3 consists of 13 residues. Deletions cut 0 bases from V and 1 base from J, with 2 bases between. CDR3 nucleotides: TGTGCCAGCAGCCAAGACGGCACAGATACGCAGTATTTT. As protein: CASSQDGTDTQYF.

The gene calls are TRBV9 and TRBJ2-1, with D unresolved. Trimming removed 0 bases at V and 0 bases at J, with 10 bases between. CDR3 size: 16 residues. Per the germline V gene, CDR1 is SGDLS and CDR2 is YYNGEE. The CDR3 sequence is CASSVVPSSSYNEQFF. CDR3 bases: TGTGCCAGCAGCGTAGTGCCCTCTAGCTCCTACAATGAGCAGTTCTTC.

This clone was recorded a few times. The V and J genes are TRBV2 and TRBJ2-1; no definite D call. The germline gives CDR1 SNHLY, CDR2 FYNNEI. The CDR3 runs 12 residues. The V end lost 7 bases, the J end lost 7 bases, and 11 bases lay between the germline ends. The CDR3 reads CASNPAQNEQFF. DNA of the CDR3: TGTGCCAGCAATCCCGCTCAGAATGAGCAGTTCTTC. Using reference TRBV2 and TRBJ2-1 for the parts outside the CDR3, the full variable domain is EPEVTQTPSHQVTQMGQEVILRCVPISNHLYFYWYRQILGQKVEFLVSFYNNEISEKSEIFDDQFSVERPDGSNFTLKIRSTKLEDSAMYFCASNPAQNEQFFGPGTRLTVL.

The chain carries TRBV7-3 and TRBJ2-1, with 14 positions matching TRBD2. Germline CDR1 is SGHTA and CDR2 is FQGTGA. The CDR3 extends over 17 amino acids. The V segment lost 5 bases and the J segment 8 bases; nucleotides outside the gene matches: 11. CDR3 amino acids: CASSQIRLAGGIDEQFF. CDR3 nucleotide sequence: TGTGCCAGCAGCCAAATCCGACTAGCGGGGGGGATTGATGAGCAGTTCTTC.

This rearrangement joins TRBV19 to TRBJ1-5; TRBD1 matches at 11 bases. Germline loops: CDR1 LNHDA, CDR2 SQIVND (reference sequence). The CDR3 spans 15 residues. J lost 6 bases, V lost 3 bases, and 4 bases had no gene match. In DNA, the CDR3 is TGTGCCAGTAGTATCCGGGACAGGGGGTTTCAGCCCCAGCATTTT. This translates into CASSIRDRGFQPQHF. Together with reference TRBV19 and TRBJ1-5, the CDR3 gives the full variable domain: DGGITQSPKYLFRKEGQNVTLSCEQNLNHDAMYWYRQDPGQGLRLIYYSQIVNDFQKGDIAEGYSVSREKKESFPLTVTSAQKNPTAFYLCASSIRDRGFQPQHFGDGTRLSIL.

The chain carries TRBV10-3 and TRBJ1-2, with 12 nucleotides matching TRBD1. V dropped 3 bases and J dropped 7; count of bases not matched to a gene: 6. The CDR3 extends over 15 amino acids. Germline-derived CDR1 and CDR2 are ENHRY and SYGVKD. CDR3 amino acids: CAISDRGQGASGYTF. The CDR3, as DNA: TGTGCCATCAGTGATCGGGGACAGGGGGCTTCTGGCTACACCTTC.

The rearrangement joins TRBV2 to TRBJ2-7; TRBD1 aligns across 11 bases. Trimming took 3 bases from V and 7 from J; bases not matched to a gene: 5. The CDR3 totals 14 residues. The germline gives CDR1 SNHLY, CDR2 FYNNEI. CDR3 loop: CASSDGTGGDEQYF. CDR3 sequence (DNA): TGTGCCAGCAGTGATGGGACAGGGGGGGATGAGCAGTACTTC.

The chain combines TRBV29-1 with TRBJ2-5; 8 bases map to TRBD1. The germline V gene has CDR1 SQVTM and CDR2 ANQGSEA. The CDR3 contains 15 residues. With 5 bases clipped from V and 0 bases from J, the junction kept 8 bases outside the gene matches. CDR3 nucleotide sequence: TGCAGCGTTAAATCTTGGACAGGGTACCAAGAGACCCAGTACTTC. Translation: CSVKSWTGYQETQYF. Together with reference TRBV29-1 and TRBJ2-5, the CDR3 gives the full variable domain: SAVISQKPSRDICQRGTSLTIQCQVDSQVTMMFWYRQQPGQSLTLIATANQGSEATYESGFVIDKFPISRPNLTFSTLTVSNMSPEDSSIYLCSVKSWTGYQETQYFGPGTRLLVL.

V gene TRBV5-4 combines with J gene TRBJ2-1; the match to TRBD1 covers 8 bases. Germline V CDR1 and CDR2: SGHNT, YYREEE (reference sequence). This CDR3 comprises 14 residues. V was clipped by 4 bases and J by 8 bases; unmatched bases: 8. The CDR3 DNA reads TGTGCCAGCAGCCGGACAGGGAATTTAGATGAGCAGTTCTTC. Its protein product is CASSRTGNLDEQFF.

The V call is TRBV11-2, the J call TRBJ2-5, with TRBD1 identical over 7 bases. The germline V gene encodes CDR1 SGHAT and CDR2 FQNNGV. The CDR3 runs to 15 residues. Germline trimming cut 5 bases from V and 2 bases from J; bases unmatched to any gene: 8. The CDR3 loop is CASSRLLTGQETQYF. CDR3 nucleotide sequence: TGTGCCAGCAGCCGTCTCCTGACAGGGCAAGAGACCCAGTACTTC. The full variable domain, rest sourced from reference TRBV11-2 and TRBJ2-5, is EAGVAQSPRYKIIEKRQSVAFWCNPISGHATLYWYQQILGQGPKLLIQFQNNGVVDDSQLPKDRFSAERLKGVDSTLKIQPAKLEDSAVYLCASSRLLTGQETQYFGPGTRLLVL.

The CDR3 loop reads CASSLPTGGESPLHF. The CDR3 bases are TGTGCCAGCAGCTTACCCACAGGGGGCGAATCACCCCTCCACTTT. J is TRBJ1-6 and V is TRBV7-8, with 9 bases identical to TRBD1. This CDR3 region has 15 residues. Germline CDR1 SGHVS, CDR2 FQNEAQ. V shed 2 bases, J shed 10 bases, and the junction held 6 bases outside the gene matches.

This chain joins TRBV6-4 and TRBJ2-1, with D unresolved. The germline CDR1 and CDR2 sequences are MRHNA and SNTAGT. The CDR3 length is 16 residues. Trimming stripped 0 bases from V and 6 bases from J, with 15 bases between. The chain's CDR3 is CASSDSALPGFNEQFF. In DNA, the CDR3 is TGTGCCAGCAGTGACTCGGCCCTCCCCGGGTTCAATGAGCAGTTCTTC.

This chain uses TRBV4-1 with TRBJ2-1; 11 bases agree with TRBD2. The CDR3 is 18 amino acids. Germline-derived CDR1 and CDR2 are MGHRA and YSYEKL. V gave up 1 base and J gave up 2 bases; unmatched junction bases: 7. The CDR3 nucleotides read TGCGCCAGCAGCCAAGGGTCTAGCGGGAGGTGGCCCTACAATGAGCAGTTCTTC. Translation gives CASSQGSSGRWPYNEQFF.

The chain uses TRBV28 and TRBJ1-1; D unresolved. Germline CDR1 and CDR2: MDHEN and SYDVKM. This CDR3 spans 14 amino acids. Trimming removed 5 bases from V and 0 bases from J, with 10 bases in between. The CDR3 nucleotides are TGTGCCAGCAGTCCTTTTAACATGAACACTGAAGCTTTCTTT. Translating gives CASSPFNMNTEAFF.

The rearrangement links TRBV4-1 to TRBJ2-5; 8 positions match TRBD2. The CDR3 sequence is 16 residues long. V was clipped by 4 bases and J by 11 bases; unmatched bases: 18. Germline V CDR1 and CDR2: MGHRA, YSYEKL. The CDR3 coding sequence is TGCGCCAGCAGCCCCTCGGGCAGCGGGAGAGCTTTTGAGCAGTACTTC. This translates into CASSPSGSGRAFEQYF.

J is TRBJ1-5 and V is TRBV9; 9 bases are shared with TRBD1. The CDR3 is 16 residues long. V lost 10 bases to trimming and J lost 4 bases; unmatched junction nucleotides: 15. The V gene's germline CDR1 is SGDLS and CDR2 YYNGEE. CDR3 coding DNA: TGTGCCTCGAGTGGGGACAGGGACGGCCTTAATCAGCCCCAGCATTTT. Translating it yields CASSGDRDGLNQPQHF.

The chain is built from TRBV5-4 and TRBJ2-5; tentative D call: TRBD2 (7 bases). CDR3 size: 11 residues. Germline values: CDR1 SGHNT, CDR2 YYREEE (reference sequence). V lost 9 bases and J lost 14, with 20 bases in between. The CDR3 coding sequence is TGTGCCACCAGAGGTACCGGGGGGCCCTACTTC. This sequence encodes CATRGTGGPYF.